Sequencing of this T cell receptor beta chain was carried out in a study of T cells after yellow fever vaccination (dated by TCRdb to about 2019). With regard to the full study: The SMART-Seq v4 Ultra Low Input RNA kit was used to prepare libraries from fractions with low cell numbers. To follow T-cell clones before and after primary and booster YFV17D yellow fever vaccination, bulk TCR alpha and beta repertoires were sequenced over time. Two healthy male donors made up the cohort, one aged 18 to 30 years and the other aged 30 to 40 years. Blood samples were taken at several timepoints before and after primary and secondary immunization, and bulk PBMC replicates and cell subsets were isolated.

From V the trimming removes 0 bases and from J it removes 1 base, while the gene matches leave 4 bases of the junction unaccounted for. The CDR3 starts with the cysteine, ends with the phenylalanine, and has 16 residues. Only CDR3 DNA remains: 48 bases, in frame from the first base. The germline V gene sets CDR1 to SQVTM and CDR2 to ANQGSEA. TCR cDNA was synthesized by 5'RACE template switching, which introduced a universal primer site and unique molecular identifiers. Priming of cDNA synthesis was performed from both the TCR alpha and TCR beta constant segments. Libraries were amplified in two PCR steps, with sample barcodes and sequencing adapters added in the second step. Sequencing of libraries was performed on Illumina HiSeq 2500 (2x100 bp) or NovaSeq (2x150 bp). In the source study's methods: MIGEC handled demultiplexing of reads and collapsing into UMI consensus sequences, while MiXCR performed V(D)J alignment. Vaccine-responding clonotypes were defined with edgeR using replicate PBMC samples, requiring FDR below 0.01 and a log2 fold change above 5 up to day 15. Each bulk clonotype was labeled CD4 or CD8 based on which sequenced repertoire, CD4 or CD8, contained the clonotype at higher abundance. TCRdb's own reprocessing of the public reads used fastp at Q25 and MiXCR and kept productive beta chains. Every entry covers one CDR3 protein and lists the most common genes and DNA from its rows. TCRdb, not the authors, supplied the V and J calls. Counted in this sample were under 300,000 distinct CDR3 sequences; less than 9% of them appeared once. About 0.85% of the sample is held by the ten biggest clonotypes.

Turning to this clonotype: Its binding antigen is unknown. Within one base of it there is no much larger clone, and no base qualities were kept.

The sample's treatment or condition label, decoded: live attenuated yellow fever vaccine strain. PBMCs were isolated from peripheral blood using a standard Ficoll-Paque protocol. Dynabeads CD4 and CD8 positive selection kits were used to isolate CD4 and CD8 T-cell fractions. TriZol was used to extract RNA from bulk PBMCs, from CD4 and CD8 fractions, and from dextramer-positive and dextramer-negative fractions. What the authors observed across the whole study: Because only two donors were included in the study, the extent to which the findings can be generalized is limited. Compared with the primary T-cell response, the secondary T-cell response was faster but weaker, reaching its peak on day 5 rather than on day 15. A small fraction of clonotypes showed up in both the CD4 and CD8 compartments, probably as a result of convergent recombination. Computational filtering was required because FACS-sorted repertoires could contain abundant contaminating clonotypes from the bulk population. After the booster, most of the clones that had expanded following primary vaccination were detected again (just under 97% of CD4 and roughly nine tenths of CD8), which suggests that memory was broadly maintained.

Sequenced material: CD4+ T cells sorted from PBMCs, taken 15 days after the yellow fever booster vaccination. The clonotype originates from a man aged 30-40 years who received the YFV17D yellow fever vaccine. The V and J segments used are TRBV29-1 and TRBJ2-2, with 8 bases in between that match TRBD1. The nucleotide sequence is given as TGCAGCGTTGAAGATCGCGGGACAGGGAACACCGGGGAGCTGTTTTTT. Its protein product is CSVEDRGTGNTGELFF.